This record looks at one TCR beta chain sequence and its context. What it recognizes is unknown. The sample belongs to a study of T cells after posttransplantation cyclophosphamide. The assay was immunoSEQ multiplex PCR, and TCRdb's table has in-frame clones only and misses some. The sample has about 47,000 clones; roughly 93% are singletons. Whole-study results and caveats: Skin or GI-infiltrating T cells shared few TRB sequences with blood. After PTCy, TRB diversity resembled that of CNI/methotrexate controls. Later post-transplant blood repertoires were often dominated by donor CD8+ memory clones.

CDR3 length: 15 amino acids. V dropped 6 bases and J dropped 2 bases, with 14 bases sitting between them. In germline, CDR1 is MNHNS, CDR2 SASEGT. The related graft donor's blood sample was taken on the day of bone marrow donation. Sequenced: PBMCs. The chain couples TRBV6-1 to TRBJ1-5, with D perhaps TRBD1 (5 bases). The sequence was obtained from a woman aged 45-59 years in good health and a related stem cell transplant donor. The CDR3 here is CASRQGGEGNQPQHF. For the CDR3, the DNA is TGTGCCAGCAGGCAGGGAGGGGAGGGCAATCAGCCCCAGCATTTT.